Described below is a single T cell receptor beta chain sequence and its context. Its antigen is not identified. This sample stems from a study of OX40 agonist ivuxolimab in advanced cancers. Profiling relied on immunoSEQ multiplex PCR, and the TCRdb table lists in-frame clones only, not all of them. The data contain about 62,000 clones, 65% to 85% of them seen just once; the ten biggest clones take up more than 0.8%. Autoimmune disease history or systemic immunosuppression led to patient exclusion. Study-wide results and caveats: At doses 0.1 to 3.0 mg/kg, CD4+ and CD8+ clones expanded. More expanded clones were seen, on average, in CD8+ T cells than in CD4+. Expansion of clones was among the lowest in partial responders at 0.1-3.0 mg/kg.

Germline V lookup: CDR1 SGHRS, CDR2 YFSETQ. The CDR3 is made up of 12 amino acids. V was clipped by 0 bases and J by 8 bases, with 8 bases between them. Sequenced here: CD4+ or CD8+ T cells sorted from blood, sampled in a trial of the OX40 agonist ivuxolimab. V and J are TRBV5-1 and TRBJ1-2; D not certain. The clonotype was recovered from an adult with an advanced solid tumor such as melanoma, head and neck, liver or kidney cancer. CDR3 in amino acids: CASSLGLEGYTF. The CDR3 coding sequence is TGCGCCAGCAGCTTGGGATTGGAGGGCTACACCTTC. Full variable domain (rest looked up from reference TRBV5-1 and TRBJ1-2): KAGVTQTPRYLIKTRGQQVTLSCSPISGHRSVSWYQQTPGQGLQFLFEYFSETQRNKGNFPGRFSGRQFSNSRSEMNVSTLELGDSALYLCASSLGLEGYTFGSGTRLTVV.